This T cell receptor (beta chain) was captured in a study of PD-1 blockade in classical Hodgkin lymphoma. Every single patient, without exception, relapsed after autologous stem cell transplantation, and brentuximab vedotin exposure varied. This CDR3 contains 16 residues. V gave up 4 bases and J gave up 7 bases; unmatched junction bases: 14. The germline V gene encodes CDR1 GTSNPN and CDR2 SVGIG (reference sequence). Whole-study findings and limits: Patients with a complete response exhibited baseline diversity comparable to newly diagnosed patients. Newly diagnosed patients were said to have less baseline TCR diversity than healthy donors did. Patients starting nivolumab under 1 year after ASCT were excluded.

The data were produced by immunoSEQ multiplex PCR, yet TCRdb's version contains in-frame clones alone and is incomplete. Of over 50,000 clones listed, just under 75% are singletons. For this clone: Its target is unknown.

The sample here was peripheral blood mononuclear cells (PBMCs), taken before the second cycle of nivolumab. The gene calls are TRBV30 and TRBJ2-1, with TRBD2 matching over 9 bases. The receptor's source is a human donor with classical Hodgkin lymphoma. The CDR3 protein is CAWTSLAGVTGNEQFF. The CDR3 nucleotides are TGTGCCTGGACCTCATTAGCGGGAGTAACTGGAAATGAGCAGTTCTTC.